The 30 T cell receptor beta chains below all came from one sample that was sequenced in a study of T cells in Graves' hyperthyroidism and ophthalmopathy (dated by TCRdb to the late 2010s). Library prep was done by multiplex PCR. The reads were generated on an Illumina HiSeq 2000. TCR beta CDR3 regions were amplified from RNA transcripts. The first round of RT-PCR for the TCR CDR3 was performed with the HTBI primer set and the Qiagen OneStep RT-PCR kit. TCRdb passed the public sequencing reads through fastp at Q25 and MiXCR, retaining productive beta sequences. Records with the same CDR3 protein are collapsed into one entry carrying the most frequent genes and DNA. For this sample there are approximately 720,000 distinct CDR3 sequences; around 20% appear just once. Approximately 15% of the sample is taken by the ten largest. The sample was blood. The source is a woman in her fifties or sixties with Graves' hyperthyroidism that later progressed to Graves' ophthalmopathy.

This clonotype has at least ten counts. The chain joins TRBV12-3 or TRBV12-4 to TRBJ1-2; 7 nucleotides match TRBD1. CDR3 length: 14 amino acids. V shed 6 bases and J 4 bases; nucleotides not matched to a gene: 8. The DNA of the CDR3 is TGTGCCAGCAGCCGCGGGACAGACTCCTATGGCTACACCTTC. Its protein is CASSRGTDSYGYTF.

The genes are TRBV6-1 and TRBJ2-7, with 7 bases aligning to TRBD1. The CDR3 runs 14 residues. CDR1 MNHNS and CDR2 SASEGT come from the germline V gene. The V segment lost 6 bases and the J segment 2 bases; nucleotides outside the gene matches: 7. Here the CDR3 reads CASRPGQAPYEQYF. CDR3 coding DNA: TGTGCCAGCAGGCCAGGACAGGCCCCCTACGAGCAGTACTTC.

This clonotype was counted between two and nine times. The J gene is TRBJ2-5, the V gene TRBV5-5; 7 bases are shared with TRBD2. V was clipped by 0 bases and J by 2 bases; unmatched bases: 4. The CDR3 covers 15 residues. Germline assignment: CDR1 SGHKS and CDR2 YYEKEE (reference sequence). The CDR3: CASSLELATQETQYF. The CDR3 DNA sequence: TGTGCCAGCAGCTTGGAACTAGCGACTCAAGAGACCCAGTACTTC.

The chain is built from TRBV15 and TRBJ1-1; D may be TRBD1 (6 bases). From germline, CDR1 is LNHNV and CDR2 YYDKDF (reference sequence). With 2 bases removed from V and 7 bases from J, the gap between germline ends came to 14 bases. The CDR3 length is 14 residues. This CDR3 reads CATSRTTRGDEAFF. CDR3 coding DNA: TGTGCCACCAGCAGAACGACGAGGGGGGATGAAGCTTTCTTT.

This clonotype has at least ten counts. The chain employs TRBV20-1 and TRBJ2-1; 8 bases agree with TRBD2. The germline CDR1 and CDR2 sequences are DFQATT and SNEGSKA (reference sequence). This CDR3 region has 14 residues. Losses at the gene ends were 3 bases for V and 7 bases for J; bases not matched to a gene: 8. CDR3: CSARVPGTRNEQFF. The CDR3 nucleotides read TGCAGTGCTAGGGTCCCCGGGACTAGGAATGAGCAGTTCTTC.

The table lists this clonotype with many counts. Here the CDR3 reads CASSSRLAGGYNEQFF. CDR3 nucleotide sequence: TGCGCCAGCAGCTCTCGACTAGCGGGGGGTTACAATGAGCAGTTCTTC. The V call is TRBV5-1, the J call TRBJ2-1; 13 bases align to TRBD2. The V segment lost 3 bases and the J segment 4 bases; nucleotides outside the gene matches: 4. The germline V gene encodes CDR1 SGHRS and CDR2 YFSETQ. The length of the CDR3 is 16 residues.

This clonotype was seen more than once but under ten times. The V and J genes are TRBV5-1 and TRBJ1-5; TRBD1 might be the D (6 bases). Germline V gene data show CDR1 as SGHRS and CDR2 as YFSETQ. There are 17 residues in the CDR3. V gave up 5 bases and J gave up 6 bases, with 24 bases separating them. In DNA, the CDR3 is TGCGCCAGCAGTTCAGGGACATCTGACGGTTTAGTTCAGCCCCAGCATTTT. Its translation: CASSSGTSDGLVQPQHF.

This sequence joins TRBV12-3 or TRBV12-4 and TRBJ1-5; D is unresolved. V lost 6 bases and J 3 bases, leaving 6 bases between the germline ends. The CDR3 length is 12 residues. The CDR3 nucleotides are TGTGCCAGCAGCGGCTTCAATCAGCCCCAGCATTTT. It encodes CASSGFNQPQHF.

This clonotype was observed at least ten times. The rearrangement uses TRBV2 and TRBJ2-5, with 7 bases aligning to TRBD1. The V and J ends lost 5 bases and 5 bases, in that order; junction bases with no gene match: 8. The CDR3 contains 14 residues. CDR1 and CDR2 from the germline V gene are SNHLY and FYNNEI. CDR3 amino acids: CASSPSTGDETQYF. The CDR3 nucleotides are TGTGCCAGCAGTCCAAGTACAGGGGACGAGACCCAGTACTTC. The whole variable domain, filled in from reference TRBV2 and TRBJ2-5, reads EPEVTQTPSHQVTQMGQEVILRCVPISNHLYFYWYRQILGQKVEFLVSFYNNEISEKSEIFDDQFSVERPDGSNFTLKIRSTKLEDSAMYFCASSPSTGDETQYFGPGTRLLVL.

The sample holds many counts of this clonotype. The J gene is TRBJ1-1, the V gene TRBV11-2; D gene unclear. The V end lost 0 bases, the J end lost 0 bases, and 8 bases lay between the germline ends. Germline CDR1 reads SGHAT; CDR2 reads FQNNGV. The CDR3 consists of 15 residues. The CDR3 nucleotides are TGTGCCAGCAGCTTAGATGGGAGTGTGAACACTGAAGCTTTCTTT. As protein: CASSLDGSVNTEAFF.

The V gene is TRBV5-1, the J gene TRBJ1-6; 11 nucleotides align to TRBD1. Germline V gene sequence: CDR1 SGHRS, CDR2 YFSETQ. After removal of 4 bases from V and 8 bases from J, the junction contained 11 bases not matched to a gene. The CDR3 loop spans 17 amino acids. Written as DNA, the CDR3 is TGCGCCAGCAGCACCGGGACAGGGGGTATTTTGGATTCACCCCTCCACTTT. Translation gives CASSTGTGGILDSPLHF.

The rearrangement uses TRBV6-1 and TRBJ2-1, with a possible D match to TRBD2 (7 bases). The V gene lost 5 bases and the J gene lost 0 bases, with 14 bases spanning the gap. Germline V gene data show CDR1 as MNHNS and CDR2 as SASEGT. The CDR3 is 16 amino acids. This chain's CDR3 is CASSLEGGSSYNEQFF. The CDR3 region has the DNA TGTGCCAGCAGTCTTGAGGGGGGGAGCTCCTACAATGAGCAGTTCTTC.

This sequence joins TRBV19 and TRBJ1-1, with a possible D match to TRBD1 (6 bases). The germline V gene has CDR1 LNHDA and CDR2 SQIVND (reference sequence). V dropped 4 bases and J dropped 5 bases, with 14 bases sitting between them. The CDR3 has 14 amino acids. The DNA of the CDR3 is TGTGCCAGTAGTACGACAGGTGATGGGACTGAAGCTTTCTTT. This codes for CASSTTGDGTEAFF. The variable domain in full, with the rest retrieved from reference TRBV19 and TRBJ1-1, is DGGITQSPKYLFRKEGQNVTLSCEQNLNHDAMYWYRQDPGQGLRLIYYSQIVNDFQKGDIAEGYSVSREKKESFPLTVTSAQKNPTAFYLCASSTTGDGTEAFFGQGTRLTVV.

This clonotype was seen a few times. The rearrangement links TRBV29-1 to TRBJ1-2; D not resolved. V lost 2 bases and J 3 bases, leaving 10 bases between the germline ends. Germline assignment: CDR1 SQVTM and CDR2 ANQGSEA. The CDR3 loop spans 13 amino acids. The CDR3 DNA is TGCAGCGTTGAAAATTCGGCGGACTATGGCTACACCTTC. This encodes CSVENSADYGYTF.

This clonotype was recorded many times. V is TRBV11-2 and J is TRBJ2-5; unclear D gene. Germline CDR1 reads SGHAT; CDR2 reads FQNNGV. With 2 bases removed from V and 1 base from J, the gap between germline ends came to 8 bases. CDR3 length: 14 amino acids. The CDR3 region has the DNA TGTGCCAGCAGCTTACTTTATTTCCAAGAGACCCAGTACTTC. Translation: CASSLLYFQETQYF.

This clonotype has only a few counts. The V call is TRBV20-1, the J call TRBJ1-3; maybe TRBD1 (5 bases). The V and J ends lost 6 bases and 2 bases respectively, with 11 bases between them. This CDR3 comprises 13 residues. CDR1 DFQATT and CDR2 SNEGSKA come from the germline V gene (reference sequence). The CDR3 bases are TGCAGTGCAGCGGGGGGGGCTGGAAACACCATATATTTT. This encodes CSAAGGAGNTIYF.

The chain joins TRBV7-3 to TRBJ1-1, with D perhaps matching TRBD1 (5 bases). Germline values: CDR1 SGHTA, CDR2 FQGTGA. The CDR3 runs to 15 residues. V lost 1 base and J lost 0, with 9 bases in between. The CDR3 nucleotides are TGTGCCAGCAGCTTAATCCGACAGTTGAACACTGAAGCTTTCTTT. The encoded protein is CASSLIRQLNTEAFF. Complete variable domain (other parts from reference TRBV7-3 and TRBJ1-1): GAGVSQTPSNKVTEKGKYVELRCDPISGHTALYWYRQSLGQGPEFLIYFQGTGAADDSGLPNDRFFAVRPEGSVSTLKIQRTERGDSAVYLCASSLIRQLNTEAFFGQGTRLTVV.

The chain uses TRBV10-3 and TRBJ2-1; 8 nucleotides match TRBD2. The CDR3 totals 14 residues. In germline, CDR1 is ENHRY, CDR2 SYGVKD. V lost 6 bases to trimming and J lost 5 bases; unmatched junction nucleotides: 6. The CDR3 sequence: CAIREAGANNEQFF. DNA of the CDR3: TGTGCCATCAGGGAAGCGGGGGCTAACAATGAGCAGTTCTTC.

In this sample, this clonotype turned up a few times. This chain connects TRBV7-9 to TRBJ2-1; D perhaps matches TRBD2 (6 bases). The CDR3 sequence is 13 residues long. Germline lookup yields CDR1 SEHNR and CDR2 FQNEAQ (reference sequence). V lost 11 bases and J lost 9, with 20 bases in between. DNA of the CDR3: TGTGCCGGGCTCGTAGACACCGGGGGTGAGCAGTTCTTC. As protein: CAGLVDTGGEQFF.

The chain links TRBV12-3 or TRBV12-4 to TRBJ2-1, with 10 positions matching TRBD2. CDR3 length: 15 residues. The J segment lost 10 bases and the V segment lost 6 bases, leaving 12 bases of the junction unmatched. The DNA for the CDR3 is TGTGCCAGCAGCCTGTTGACTAGCGGGCCCGGGGAGCAGTTCTTC. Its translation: CASSLLTSGPGEQFF.

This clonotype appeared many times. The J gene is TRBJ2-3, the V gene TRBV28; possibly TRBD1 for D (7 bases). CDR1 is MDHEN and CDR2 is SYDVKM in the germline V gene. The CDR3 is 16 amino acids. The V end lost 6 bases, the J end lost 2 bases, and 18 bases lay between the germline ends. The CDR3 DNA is TGTGCCAGCAGCTACTCTGCGGGACAGCCCACAGATACGCAGTATTTT. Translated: CASSYSAGQPTDTQYF. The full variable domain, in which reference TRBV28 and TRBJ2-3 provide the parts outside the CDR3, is DVKVTQSSRYLVKRTGEKVFLECVQDMDHENMFWYRQDPGLGLRLIYFSYDVKMKEKGDIPEGYSVSREKKERFSLILESASTNQTSMYLCASSYSAGQPTDTQYFGPGTRLTVL.

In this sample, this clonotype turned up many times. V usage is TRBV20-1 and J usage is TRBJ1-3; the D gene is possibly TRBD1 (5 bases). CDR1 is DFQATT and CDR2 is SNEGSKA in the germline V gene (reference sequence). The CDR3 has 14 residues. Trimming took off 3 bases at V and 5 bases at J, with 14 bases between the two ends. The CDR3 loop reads CSASLGTRRNTIYF. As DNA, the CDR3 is TGCAGTGCTAGCCTCGGGACTAGGAGAAACACCATATATTTT.

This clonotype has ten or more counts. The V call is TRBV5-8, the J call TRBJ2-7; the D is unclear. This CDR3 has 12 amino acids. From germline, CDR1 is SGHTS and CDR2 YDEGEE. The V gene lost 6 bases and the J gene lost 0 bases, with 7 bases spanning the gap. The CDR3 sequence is CASTGNSYEQYF. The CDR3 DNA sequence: TGTGCCAGCACCGGCAACTCCTACGAGCAGTACTTC.

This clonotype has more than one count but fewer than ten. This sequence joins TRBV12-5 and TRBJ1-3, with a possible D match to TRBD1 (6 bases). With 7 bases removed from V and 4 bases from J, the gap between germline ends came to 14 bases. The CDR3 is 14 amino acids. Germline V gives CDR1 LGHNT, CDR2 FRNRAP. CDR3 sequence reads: CASASGARGNTIYF. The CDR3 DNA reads TGTGCTAGTGCCTCAGGGGCCAGGGGAAACACCATATATTTT.

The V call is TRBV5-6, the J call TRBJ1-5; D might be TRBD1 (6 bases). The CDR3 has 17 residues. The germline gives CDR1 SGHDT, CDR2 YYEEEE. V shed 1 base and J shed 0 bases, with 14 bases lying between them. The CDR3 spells CASSLNRARSSNQPQHF. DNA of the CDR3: TGTGCCAGCAGCTTGAACAGGGCGAGAAGTAGCAATCAGCCCCAGCATTTT. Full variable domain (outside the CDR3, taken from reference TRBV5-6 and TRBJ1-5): DAGVTQSPTHLIKTRGQQVTLRCSPKSGHDTVSWYQQALGQGPQFIFQYYEEEERQRGNFPDRFSGHQFPNYSSELNVNALLLGDSALYLCASSLNRARSSNQPQHFGDGTRLSIL.

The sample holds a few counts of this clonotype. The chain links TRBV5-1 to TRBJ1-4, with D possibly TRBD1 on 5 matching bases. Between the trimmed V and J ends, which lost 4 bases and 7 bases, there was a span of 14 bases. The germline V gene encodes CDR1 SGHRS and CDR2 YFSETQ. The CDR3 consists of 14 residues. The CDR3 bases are TGCGCCAGCAGCAGACTCAGGGAGGGTGAAAAACTGTTTTTT. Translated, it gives CASSRLREGEKLFF.

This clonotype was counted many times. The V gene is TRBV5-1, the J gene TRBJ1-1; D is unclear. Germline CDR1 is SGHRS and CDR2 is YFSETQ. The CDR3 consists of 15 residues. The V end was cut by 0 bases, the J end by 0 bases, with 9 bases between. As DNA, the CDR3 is TGCGCCAGCAGCTTGGGAGAAATTTTGAACACTGAAGCTTTCTTT. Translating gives CASSLGEILNTEAFF.

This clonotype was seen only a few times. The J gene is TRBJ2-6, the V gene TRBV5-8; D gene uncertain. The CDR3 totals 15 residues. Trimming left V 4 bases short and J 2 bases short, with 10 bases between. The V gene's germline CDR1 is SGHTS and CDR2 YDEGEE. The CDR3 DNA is TGTGCCAGCAGCCCGGCGTGGACTGGGGCCAACGTCCTGACTTTC. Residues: CASSPAWTGANVLTF.

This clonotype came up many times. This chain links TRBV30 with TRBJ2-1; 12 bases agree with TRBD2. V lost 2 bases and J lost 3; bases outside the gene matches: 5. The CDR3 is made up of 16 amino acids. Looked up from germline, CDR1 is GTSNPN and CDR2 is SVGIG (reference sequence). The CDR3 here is CAWSRRLAGDYNEQFF. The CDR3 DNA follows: TGTGCCTGGAGTCGCAGACTAGCGGGGGACTACAATGAGCAGTTCTTC.

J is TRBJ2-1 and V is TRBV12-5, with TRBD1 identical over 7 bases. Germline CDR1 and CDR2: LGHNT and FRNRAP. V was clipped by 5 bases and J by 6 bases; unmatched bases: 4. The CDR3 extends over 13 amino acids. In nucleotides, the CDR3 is TGTGCTAGTGGTGGGACAGTAGGCAATGAGCAGTTCTTC. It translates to CASGGTVGNEQFF.